The 3 T cell receptor beta chains below come from one sample, sequenced in a study of neoadjuvant anti-PD-1 for oral cavity cancer (dated by TCRdb to the early 2020s). Taken with the paper, the label for time point translates to: before neoadjuvant nivolumab. Libraries were built with the immunoSEQ multiplex PCR assay. In TCRdb, the immuneACCESS table is reduced to in-frame sequences with V and J assigned. These tables do not hold every clone; where another copy was compared, an unresolved V gene accounts for under half, and the others remain unexplained. Across this sample there are around 13,000 clones, with about two thirds seen only once. Roughly 2.1% of the sample is in the top ten clones. The sample was PBMCs, taken before nivolumab (anti-PD-1) treatment. These receptors were collected from a person between 35 and 79 years old with oral cavity squamous cell carcinoma.

The rearrangement joins TRBV15 to TRBJ2-2; D may be TRBD2 (5 bases). Germline CDR1 is LNHNV and CDR2 is YYDKDF (reference sequence). Between the trimmed V and J ends, which lost 1 base and 1 base, there was a span of 10 bases. CDR3 size: 16 residues. The CDR3 coding sequence is TGTGCCACCAGCAGAGTACAGCGGTGGAACACCGGGGAGCTGTTTTTT. The encoded protein is CATSRVQRWNTGELFF.

This chain links TRBV7-6 with TRBJ2-3; D is perhaps TRBD1 or TRBD2 (6 bases each). This CDR3 has 15 amino acids. Between the trimmed V and J ends, which lost 1 base and 6 bases, there was a span of 14 bases. The germline V gene encodes CDR1 SGHVS and CDR2 FNYEAQ. The CDR3: CASSLGGGQVDTQYF. CDR3 in DNA: TGTGCCAGCAGCTTAGGAGGGGGGCAGGTCGATACGCAGTATTTT.

The chain couples TRBV14 to TRBJ2-7; D may match TRBD1 or TRBD2 (5 bases each). Germline V lookup: CDR1 SGHDN, CDR2 FVKESK. V dropped 4 bases and J dropped 4 bases, with 26 bases sitting between them. CDR3 size: 18 residues. The CDR3 DNA reads as TGTGCCAGCAGCCCCCCCCGGGATCCTCGACAGATTAGGTACGAGCAGTACTTC. Amino acids: CASSPPRDPRQIRYEQYF.